The next 32 T cell receptor beta chains were all read from a single sample in a study of blood T cells in healthy people across ages. Through a sample-barcoded 5' primer and a J-beta primer mix, a second PCR was run for roughly 6 to 11 cycles. In TCRdb, the 5' RACE reads were re-called with MiXCR into one record per CDR3 protein. The profile shows 1,500,000 or so distinct CDR3 sequences, approximately 43% of them singletons. Sequencing input: blood. The receptor source for this set is a woman under 30 in good health.

V gene TRBV4-1 combines with J gene TRBJ2-5, with 8 positions matching TRBD1. The V gene's germline CDR1 is MGHRA and CDR2 YSYEKL. Trimming removed 6 bases from V and 11 bases from J; junction bases left unmatched: 23. The CDR3 contains 17 residues. For the CDR3, the DNA is TGCGCCAGCAGACTTACCTTCCGGGACGGACAGGGCAATGAGCAGTACTTC. As protein: CASRLTFRDGQGNEQYF.

The V call is TRBV6-6, the J call TRBJ1-1; no clear D. The germline V and J ends were trimmed by 5 bases and 10 bases, with 17 bases remaining between them. Germline loops: CDR1 MNHNY, CDR2 SVGAGI (reference sequence). This CDR3 spans 13 amino acids. The CDR3 spells CASSVTDAGVAFF. In DNA, the CDR3 is TGTGCCAGCAGTGTCACAGACGCCGGGGTAGCTTTCTTT.

This clonotype was seen many times. The junction differs from germline at one of its ends, possibly a read error. The rearrangement links TRBV5-1 to TRBJ2-1; D gene unclear. Germline V gene lookup returns CDR1 SGHRS and CDR2 YFSETQ. CDR3 length: 15 amino acids. CDR3 in amino acids: CASSLTASSYNEQFF. As DNA, the CDR3 is TGTGCCAGCAGCTTAACGGCGAGCTCCTACAATGAGCAGTTCTTC.

This clonotype was counted only a few times. CDR3 nucleotides: TGCAGCGGGGCTCTAGCGGCCATCTTCGCAGATACGCAGTATTTT. Amino acids: CSGALAAIFADTQYF. This rearrangement joins TRBV29-1 to TRBJ2-3; 7 bases agree with TRBD2. V shed 7 bases, J shed 4 bases, and the junction held 14 bases outside the gene matches. This CDR3 contains 15 residues. CDR1 and CDR2 (germline): SQVTM, ANQGSEA.

This clonotype showed up just a few times. The chain is built from TRBV7-2 and TRBJ2-3; D remains ambiguous. This CDR3 is 13 amino acids long. V lost 2 bases and J lost 4, with 7 bases in between. Germline CDR1 SGHTA, CDR2 FQGNSA. In DNA form, the CDR3 reads TGTGCCAGCAGCTTATTCGAGCCAGATACGCAGTATTTT. It specifies CASSLFEPDTQYF.

The sample holds a few counts of this clonotype. The chain combines TRBV12-3 or TRBV12-4 with TRBJ1-5, with D hard to call. The CDR3 covers 15 residues. V was shortened by 0 bases and J by 6 bases, with 12 bases between the two germline ends. CDR3 in amino acids: CASSLATHITQPQHF. Written as DNA, the CDR3 is TGTGCCAGCAGTTTAGCAACCCACATAACTCAGCCCCAGCATTTT.

This clonotype appeared a few times. The chain links TRBV28 to TRBJ2-7; 10 bases fit TRBD2. V shed 4 bases and J 7 bases; nucleotides not matched to a gene: 10. The germline V gene encodes CDR1 MDHEN and CDR2 SYDVKM. The CDR3 sequence is 15 residues long. CDR3 sequence: CASSSPAGGPGEQYF. CDR3 nucleotide sequence: TGTGCCAGCAGTTCCCCAGCGGGAGGGCCGGGTGAGCAGTACTTC.

The gene calls are TRBV20-1 and TRBJ2-4, with D unclear. V was pared by 0 bases and J by 3 bases, with 15 bases between. CDR1 and CDR2 (germline): DFQATT, SNEGSKA (reference sequence). The CDR3 is 16 residues long. In DNA form, the CDR3 reads TGCAGTGCTAGAGATTCGGTAGCTCTCGACAAAAACATTCAGTACTTC. Translating gives CSARDSVALDKNIQYF.

The genes are TRBV6-2 or TRBV6-3 and TRBJ2-7; possible D gene TRBD1, 5 bases. Between the trimmed V and J ends, which lost 3 bases and 0 bases, there was a span of 18 bases. Germline lookup yields CDR1 MNHEY and CDR2 SVGEGT. The CDR3 totals 17 residues. The chain's CDR3 is CASSYIMTVAISYEQYF. The DNA of the CDR3 is TGTGCCAGCAGTTATATCATGACAGTCGCAATCTCCTACGAGCAGTACTTC.

Note on this clonotype: One end of the junction varies from germline; a read error may be responsible. The chain joins TRBV6-4 to TRBJ2-3, with D possibly TRBD2 on 5 matching bases. CDR1 is MRHNA, CDR2 SNTAGT, per germline. The CDR3 runs 15 residues. CDR3 sequence (DNA): TGTGCCAGCAGCGCGAAGCGGATGAGCACCGATACGCAGTATTTT. This gives the protein CASSAKRMSTDTQYF.

The gene calls are TRBV27 and TRBJ2-1, with 8 bases fitting TRBD1. With V trimmed by 4 bases and J by 9 bases, 8 bases remained unmatched. The length of the CDR3 is 14 residues. Germline-derived CDR1 and CDR2 are MNHEY and SMNVEV (reference sequence). The CDR3 coding sequence is TGTGCCAGCAGTTCGCAGGGGGCTTTTGGTGAGCAGTTCTTC. This gives the protein CASSSQGAFGEQFF.

This clonotype occurred many times. The V and J genes are TRBV20-1 and TRBJ2-7; the D is unclear. Trimming left V 6 bases short and J 0 bases short, with 6 bases between. CDR3 length: 11 amino acids. The V gene's germline CDR1 is DFQATT and CDR2 SNEGSKA (reference sequence). CDR3 coding DNA: TGCAGTGCCTACCTCTCCTACGAGCAGTACTTC. Translated: CSAYLSYEQYF.

The chain uses TRBV12-3 or TRBV12-4 and TRBJ2-5, with TRBD2 identical over 12 bases. There are 15 residues in the CDR3. J was trimmed by 1 base and V by 6 bases; bases with no gene match: 3. The CDR3 protein is CASRPTSGGQETQYF. The CDR3 DNA sequence: TGTGCCAGCAGGCCGACTAGCGGGGGCCAAGAGACCCAGTACTTC.

The V and J genes are TRBV7-2 and TRBJ1-3; TRBD1 matches 8 bases. This CDR3 spans 16 amino acids. The J segment lost 0 bases and the V segment lost 4 bases, leaving 5 bases of the junction unmatched. Germline CDR1 SGHTA, CDR2 FQGNSA. Here the CDR3 reads CASSWTGSDSGNTIYF. In nucleotides, the CDR3 is TGTGCCAGCAGCTGGACAGGGTCAGACTCTGGAAACACCATATATTTT.

The J gene is TRBJ1-5, the V gene TRBV15, with D possibly TRBD1 on 5 matching bases. This CDR3 is 15 amino acids long. V lost 5 bases and J 6 bases, leaving 17 bases between the germline ends. Per germline, CDR1 LNHNV and CDR2 YYDKDF (reference sequence). The CDR3 here is CATSAQRQGSQPQHF. The CDR3 nucleotides are TGTGCCACCAGCGCACAGAGGCAGGGCTCTCAGCCCCAGCATTTT.

This chain joins TRBV3-1 and TRBJ1-1; no firm D call. This CDR3 region has 16 residues. V was pared by 3 bases and J by 2 bases, with 16 bases between. CDR1 is LGHDT and CDR2 is YNNKEL in the germline V gene (reference sequence). For the CDR3, the DNA is TGTGCCAGCAGCCAGCAAGTTGTGGTGGGAAACACTGAAGCTTTCTTT. As protein: CASSQQVVVGNTEAFF. Variable domain in full (rest from reference TRBV3-1 and TRBJ1-1): DTAVSQTPKYLVTQMGNDKSIKCEQNLGHDTMYWYKQDSKKFLKIMFSYNNKELIINETVPNRFSPKSPDKAHLNLHINSLELGDSAVYFCASSQQVVVGNTEAFFGQGTRLTVV.

The V and J genes are TRBV7-8 and TRBJ1-4, with D hard to call. The CDR3 covers 16 residues. The V gene's germline CDR1 is SGHVS and CDR2 FQNEAQ. Trimming removed 1 base at V and 0 bases at J, with 9 bases between. CDR3 region: CASSLVRRTTNEKLFF. The CDR3 DNA reads as TGTGCCAGCAGCTTAGTGCGGAGGACAACTAATGAAAAACTGTTTTTT.

This chain links TRBV5-1 with TRBJ2-5; D possibly corresponds to TRBD2 (5 bases). The CDR3 is made up of 16 amino acids. V lost 4 bases, J lost 2 bases, and 18 bases lay in between. Looked up from germline, CDR1 is SGHRS and CDR2 is YFSETQ. CDR3 protein: CASSPGIATEQETQYF. CDR3 coding DNA: TGCGCCAGCAGCCCCGGGATCGCAACGGAGCAAGAGACCCAGTACTTC. The full variable domain, in which reference TRBV5-1 and TRBJ2-5 provide the parts outside the CDR3, is KAGVTQTPRYLIKTRGQQVTLSCSPISGHRSVSWYQQTPGQGLQFLFEYFSETQRNKGNFPGRFSGRQFSNSRSEMNVSTLELGDSALYLCASSPGIATEQETQYFGPGTRLLVL.

The CDR3 loop is CSAPGGVNTEAFF. The CDR3 DNA follows: TGCAGTGCCCCGGGAGGGGTGAACACTGAAGCTTTCTTT. The chain has TRBV20-1 and TRBJ1-1; tentatively, D is TRBD1 (5 bases). Trimming removed 6 bases at V and 0 bases at J, with 11 bases between. Germline V CDR1 and CDR2: DFQATT, SNEGSKA (reference sequence). The CDR3 totals 13 residues.

The rearrangement links TRBV28 to TRBJ2-5, with 8 bases identical to TRBD2. V dropped 8 bases and J dropped 2; count of bases not matched to a gene: 7. CDR1 is MDHEN, CDR2 SYDVKM, per germline. The CDR3 has 14 amino acids. CDR3 bases: TGTGCCAGCCAAGCGGGAGTGAAACAAGAGACCCAGTACTTC. It specifies CASQAGVKQETQYF.

The chain recombines TRBV7-2 with TRBJ2-4; D remains ambiguous. V gave up 3 bases and J gave up 6 bases, with 12 bases separating them. The CDR3 loop spans 14 amino acids. From germline, CDR1 is SGHTA and CDR2 FQGNSA. The DNA of the CDR3 is TGTGCCAGCAGCTTGATGGGAAGTGTAAACATTCAGTACTTC. It codes for CASSLMGSVNIQYF. Looking up the rest from reference TRBV7-2 and TRBJ2-4 gives the full variable domain: GAGVSQSPSNKVTEKGKDVELRCDPISGHTALYWYRQSLGQGLEFLIYFQGNSAPDKSGLPSDRFSAERTGGSVSTLTIQRTQQEDSAVYLCASSLMGSVNIQYFGAGTRLSVL.

The genes are TRBV6-1 and TRBJ2-2; 9 positions match TRBD2. The CDR3 length is 17 residues. V shed 6 bases, J shed 5 bases, and the junction held 13 bases outside the gene matches. CDR1 is MNHNS, CDR2 SASEGT, per germline. DNA for the CDR3: TGTGCCAGCAGGTCCTTTAGCGGGGGTAGTAAAACCGGGGAGCTGTTTTTT. Encoded protein: CASRSFSGGSKTGELFF.

This chain connects TRBV20-1 to TRBJ2-7, with TRBD2 matching 11 bases. CDR3 length equals 13 residues. Trimming cost V 6 bases and J 5 bases; bases outside gene matches: 6. The V gene's germline CDR1 is DFQATT and CDR2 SNEGSKA (reference sequence). The CDR3 nucleotides read TGCAGTGCCACACTAGCGGGAGTGCACGAGCAGTACTTC. It yields the protein CSATLAGVHEQYF.

Only a few counts were recorded for this clonotype. The chain is built from TRBV6-4 and TRBJ2-1; the D gene could be TRBD1 or TRBD2 (5 bases each). Germline V lookup: CDR1 MRHNA, CDR2 SNTAGT. V was cut by 0 bases and J by 4 bases, with 13 bases left in between. This CDR3 has 16 residues. The CDR3 reads CASSDSGGEPYNEQFF. In DNA form, the CDR3 reads TGTGCCAGCAGTGACTCTGGGGGAGAACCATACAATGAGCAGTTCTTC.

J is TRBJ2-7 and V is TRBV6-5; D is perhaps TRBD1 or TRBD2 (5 bases each). The CDR3 consists of 13 residues. Trimming stripped 6 bases from V and 4 bases from J, with 13 bases between. Germline lookup yields CDR1 MNHEY and CDR2 SVGAGI. In nucleotides, the CDR3 is TGTGCCAGCAGGGGCGGCAGGGAGTACGAGCAGTACTTC. Translating it yields CASRGGREYEQYF.

The V and J genes are TRBV28 and TRBJ1-3, with D unresolved. CDR1 is MDHEN and CDR2 is SYDVKM in the germline V gene. The CDR3 extends over 11 amino acids. V lost 6 bases and J 6 bases, leaving 6 bases between the germline ends. The DNA of the CDR3 is TGTGCCAGCAGCCGGTTAAACACCATATATTTT. It encodes CASSRLNTIYF.

This clonotype has a count of ten or more. The rearrangement uses TRBV7-2 and TRBJ2-3; the D gene could be TRBD1 or TRBD2 (5 bases each). CDR1 and CDR2 (germline): SGHTA, FQGNSA. CDR3 length equals 15 residues. V lost 4 bases and J 0 bases, leaving 11 bases between the germline ends. The CDR3 loop reads CASSSQGPSTDTQYF. CDR3 sequence (DNA): TGTGCCAGCAGCTCGCAGGGACCAAGCACAGATACGCAGTATTTT.

This chain links TRBV7-2 with TRBJ1-5; D is undetermined. Germline lookup yields CDR1 SGHTA and CDR2 FQGNSA. Trimming cost V 1 base and J 0 bases, with 13 bases left between them. CDR3 size: 17 residues. In DNA form, the CDR3 reads TGTGCCAGCAGCTTAGTGGCAGGAGGTCCTAGCAATCAGCCCCAGCATTTT. This translates into CASSLVAGGPSNQPQHF.

This chain joins TRBV6-7 and TRBJ1-1; D remains ambiguous. TRBV6-7 is designated an ORF whose function remains uncertain. The CDR3 runs 11 residues. The V and J ends lost 6 bases and 10 bases respectively, with 12 bases between them. CDR3 loop: CASSDHVGAFF. The CDR3 DNA reads TGTGCCAGCAGCGACCATGTAGGAGCTTTCTTT.

The rearrangement joins TRBV3-1 to TRBJ2-2, with 8 bases identical to TRBD2. Germline CDR1 reads LGHDT; CDR2 reads YNNKEL (reference sequence). Trimming took 3 bases from V and 5 from J; bases not matched to a gene: 5. The CDR3 length is 15 residues. The chain's CDR3 is CASSQRGARTGELFF. The CDR3 DNA is TGTGCCAGCAGCCAGCGGGGGGCGCGTACCGGGGAGCTGTTTTTT.

The chain joins TRBV6-5 to TRBJ2-5; 7 nucleotides agree with TRBD2. Germline V gene data show CDR1 as MNHEY and CDR2 as SVGAGI. V was pared by 6 bases and J by 7 bases, with 8 bases of the junction left unmatched. The CDR3 is 13 residues long. The CDR3 nucleotides read TGTGCCAGCAGCACAAGCGGGGTCAGGACCCAGTACTTC. This encodes CASSTSGVRTQYF.

This clonotype was seen a few times. This sequence joins TRBV24-1 and TRBJ1-2; D uncertain. With 3 bases removed from V and 4 bases from J, the gap between germline ends came to 11 bases. Germline lookup yields CDR1 KGHDR and CDR2 SFDVKD. The CDR3 is made up of 14 amino acids. DNA for the CDR3: TGTGCCACCAGTGATAACAGCGTTACCTATGGCTACACCTTC. Protein sequence: CATSDNSVTYGYTF.